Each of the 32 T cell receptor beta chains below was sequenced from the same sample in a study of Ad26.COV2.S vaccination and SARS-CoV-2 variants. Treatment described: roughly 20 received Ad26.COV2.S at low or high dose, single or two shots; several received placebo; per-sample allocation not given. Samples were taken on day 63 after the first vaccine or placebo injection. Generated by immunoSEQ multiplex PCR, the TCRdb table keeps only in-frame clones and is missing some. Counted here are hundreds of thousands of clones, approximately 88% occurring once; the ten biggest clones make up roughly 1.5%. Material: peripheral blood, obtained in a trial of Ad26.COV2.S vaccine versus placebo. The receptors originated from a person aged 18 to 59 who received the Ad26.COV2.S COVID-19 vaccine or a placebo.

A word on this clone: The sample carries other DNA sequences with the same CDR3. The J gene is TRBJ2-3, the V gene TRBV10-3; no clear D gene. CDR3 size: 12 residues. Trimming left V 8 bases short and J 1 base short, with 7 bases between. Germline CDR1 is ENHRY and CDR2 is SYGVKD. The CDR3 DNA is TGTGCCATCTCCGACCGCACAGATACGCAGTATTTT. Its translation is CAISDRTDTQYF.

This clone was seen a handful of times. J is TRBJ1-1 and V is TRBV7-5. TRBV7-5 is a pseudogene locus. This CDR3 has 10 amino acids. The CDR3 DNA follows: TGTGCCAGAAGACCCGGAGTAGCTTTCTTT. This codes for CARRPGVAFF.

The CDR3 nucleotides are TGTGCCAGCAGCTTACGCGGATTCGGCGAGACCCAGTACTTC. This gives the protein CASSLRGFGETQYF. The chain carries TRBV11-1 and TRBJ2-5; D is unresolved. The CDR3 totals 14 residues. Trimming cost V 2 bases and J 5 bases, with 12 bases left between them. Germline CDR1 and CDR2: SGHAT and FQDESV (reference sequence). Full variable domain (rest looked up from reference TRBV11-1 and TRBJ2-5): EAEVAQSPRYKITEKSQAVAFWCDPISGHATLYWYRQILGQGPELLVQFQDESVVDDSQLPKDRFSAERLKGVDSTLKIQPAELGDSAMYLCASSLRGFGETQYFGPGTRLLVL.

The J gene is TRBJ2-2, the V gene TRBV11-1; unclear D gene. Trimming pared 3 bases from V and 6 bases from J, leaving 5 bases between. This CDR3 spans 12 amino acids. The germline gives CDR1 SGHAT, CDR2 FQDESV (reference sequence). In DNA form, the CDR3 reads TGTGCCAGCAGCTTGACACCCGGGGAGCTGTTTTTT. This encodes CASSLTPGELFF.

CDR3: CARAGDEKLFF. CDR3 nucleotide sequence: TGTGCCCGGGCAGGGGATGAAAAACTGTTTTTT. The J gene is TRBJ1-4, the V gene TRBV30; perhaps TRBD1 as D (6 bases). Germline V gives CDR1 GTSNPN, CDR2 SVGIG (reference sequence). The CDR3 totals 11 residues. Trimming shortened V by 8 bases and J by 6 bases, and 10 bases separated the two germline ends.

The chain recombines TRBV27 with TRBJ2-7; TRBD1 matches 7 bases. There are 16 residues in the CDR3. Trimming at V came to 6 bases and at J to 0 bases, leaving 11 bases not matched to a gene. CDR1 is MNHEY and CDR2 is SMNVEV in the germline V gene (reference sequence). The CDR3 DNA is TGTGCCAGCAGCCCCACTCCCGGGACAGTCTCCTACGAGCAGTACTTC. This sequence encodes CASSPTPGTVSYEQYF.

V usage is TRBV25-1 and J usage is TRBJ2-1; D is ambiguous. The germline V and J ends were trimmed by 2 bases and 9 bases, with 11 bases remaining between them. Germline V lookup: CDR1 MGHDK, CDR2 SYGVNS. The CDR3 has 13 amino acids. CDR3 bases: TGTGCCAGCAGTGAACCTGGACGGTTTGAGCAGTTCTTC. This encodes CASSEPGRFEQFF.

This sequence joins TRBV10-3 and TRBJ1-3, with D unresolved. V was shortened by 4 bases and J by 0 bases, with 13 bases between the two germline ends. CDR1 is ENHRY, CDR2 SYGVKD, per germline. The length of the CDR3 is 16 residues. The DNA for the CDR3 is TGTGCCATCAGTGTTCTCCGATCGGTCTCTGGAAACACCATATATTTT. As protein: CAISVLRSVSGNTIYF.

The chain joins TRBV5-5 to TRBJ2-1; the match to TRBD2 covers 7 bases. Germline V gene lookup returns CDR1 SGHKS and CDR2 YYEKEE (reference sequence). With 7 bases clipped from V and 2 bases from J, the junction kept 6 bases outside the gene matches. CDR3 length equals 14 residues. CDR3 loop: CASFGGGPYNEQFF. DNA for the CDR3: TGTGCCAGCTTTGGGGGGGGTCCCTACAATGAGCAGTTCTTC.

As DNA, the CDR3 is TGTGCCTGGAGTTTGGGGGCCAAGACTGAAGCTTTCTTT. It specifies CAWSLGAKTEAFF. The chain combines TRBV30 with TRBJ1-1; D is possibly TRBD1 (6 bases). CDR3 length equals 13 residues. The V and J ends lost 2 bases and 5 bases respectively, with 12 bases between them. CDR1 is GTSNPN and CDR2 is SVGIG in the germline V gene (reference sequence).

CDR3 amino acids: CASGGLVDTQYF. The CDR3 DNA is TGTGCCAGCGGAGGGCTCGTAGATACGCAGTATTTT. The chain links TRBV12-3 or TRBV12-4 to TRBJ2-3, with a weak D call TRBD2 (6 bases). V dropped 8 bases and J dropped 5 bases, with 11 bases sitting between them. This CDR3 has 12 residues.

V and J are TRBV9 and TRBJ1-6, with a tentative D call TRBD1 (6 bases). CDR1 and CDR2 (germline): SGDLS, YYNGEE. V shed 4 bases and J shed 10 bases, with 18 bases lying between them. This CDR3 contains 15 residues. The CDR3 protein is CASSSEGTSTSPLHF. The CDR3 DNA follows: TGTGCCAGCAGCTCAGAGGGGACATCCACCTCACCCCTCCACTTT.

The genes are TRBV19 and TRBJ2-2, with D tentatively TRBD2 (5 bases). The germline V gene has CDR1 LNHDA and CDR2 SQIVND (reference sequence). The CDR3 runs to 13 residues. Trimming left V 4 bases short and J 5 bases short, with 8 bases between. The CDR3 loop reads CASSKLGTGELFF. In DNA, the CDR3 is TGTGCCAGTAGTAAACTAGGAACCGGGGAGCTGTTTTTT.

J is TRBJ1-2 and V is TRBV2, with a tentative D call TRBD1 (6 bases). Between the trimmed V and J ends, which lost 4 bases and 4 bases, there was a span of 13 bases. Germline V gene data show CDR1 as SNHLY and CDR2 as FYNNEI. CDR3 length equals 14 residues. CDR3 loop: CASSVAGVSYGYTF. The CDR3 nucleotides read TGTGCCAGCAGTGTAGCAGGGGTGAGCTATGGCTACACCTTC.

CDR3 sequence: CASSLAAAGRDEAFF. The DNA for the CDR3 is TGCGCCAGCAGCTTGGCCGCGGCAGGGAGGGATGAAGCTTTCTTT. This chain joins TRBV5-1 and TRBJ1-1, with TRBD1 as a possible D gene (5 bases). Between the trimmed V and J ends, which lost 0 bases and 7 bases, there was a span of 16 bases. Germline CDR1 is SGHRS and CDR2 is YFSETQ. This CDR3 is 15 amino acids long.

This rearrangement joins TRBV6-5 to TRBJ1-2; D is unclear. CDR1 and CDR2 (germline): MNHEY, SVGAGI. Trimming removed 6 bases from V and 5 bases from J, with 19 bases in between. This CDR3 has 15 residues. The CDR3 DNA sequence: TGTGCCAGCAGAAATATTCGGAGCCCTTGGTATGGCTACACCTTC. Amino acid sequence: CASRNIRSPWYGYTF.

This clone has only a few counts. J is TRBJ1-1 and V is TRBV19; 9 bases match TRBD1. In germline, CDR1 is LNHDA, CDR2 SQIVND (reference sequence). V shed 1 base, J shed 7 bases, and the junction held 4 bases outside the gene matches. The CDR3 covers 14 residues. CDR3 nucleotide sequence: TGTGCCAGTAGTATAGGGACAGGGGCCGGTGAAGCTTTCTTT. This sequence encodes CASSIGTGAGEAFF.

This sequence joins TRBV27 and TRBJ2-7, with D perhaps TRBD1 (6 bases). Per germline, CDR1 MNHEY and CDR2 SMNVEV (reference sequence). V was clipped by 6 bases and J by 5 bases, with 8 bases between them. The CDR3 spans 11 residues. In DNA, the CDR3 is TGTGCCAGCAGAAAGGGGGACGAGCAGTACTTC. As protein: CASRKGDEQYF.

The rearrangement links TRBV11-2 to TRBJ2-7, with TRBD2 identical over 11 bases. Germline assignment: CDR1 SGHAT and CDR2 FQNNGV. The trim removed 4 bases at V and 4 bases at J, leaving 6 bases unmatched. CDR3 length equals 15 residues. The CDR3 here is CASSSWLAGGYEQYF. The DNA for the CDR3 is TGTGCCAGCAGCTCCTGGTTAGCGGGAGGGTACGAGCAGTACTTC.

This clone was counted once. CDR3 residues: CASSPPLAEKLYNEQFF. The CDR3 DNA is TGTGCCAGCTCACCACCACTAGCGGAGAAACTCTACAATGAGCAGTTCTTC. The V call is TRBV18, the J call TRBJ2-1, with 8 bases that match TRBD2. This CDR3 comprises 17 residues. J lost 3 bases, V lost 0 bases, and 7 bases had no gene match. Germline-derived CDR1 and CDR2 are KGHSH and LQKENI.

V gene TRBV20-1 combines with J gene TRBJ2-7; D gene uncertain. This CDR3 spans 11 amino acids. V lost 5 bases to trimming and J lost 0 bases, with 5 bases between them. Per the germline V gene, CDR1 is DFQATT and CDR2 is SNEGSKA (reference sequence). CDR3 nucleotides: TGCAGTGCTGTGACCTCCTACGAGCAGTACTTC. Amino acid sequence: CSAVTSYEQYF.

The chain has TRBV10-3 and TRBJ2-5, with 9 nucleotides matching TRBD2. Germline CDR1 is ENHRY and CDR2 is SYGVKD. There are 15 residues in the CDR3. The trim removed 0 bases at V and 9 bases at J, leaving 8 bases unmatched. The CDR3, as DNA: TGTGCCATCAGTGAGTCCGGCGGGAGGGGCCTTGCCCAGTACTTC. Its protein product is CAISESGGRGLAQYF.

DNA for the CDR3: TGTGCCAGCAGCCTTGGACTCCGAGATACGCAGTATTTT. Translating it yields CASSLGLRDTQYF. The chain links TRBV7-3 to TRBJ2-3; D may be TRBD2 (5 bases). Trimming removed 5 bases from V and 5 bases from J, with 11 bases in between. CDR1 is SGHTA and CDR2 is FQGTGA in the germline V gene. The length of the CDR3 is 13 residues.

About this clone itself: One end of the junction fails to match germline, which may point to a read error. The CDR3 reads CQAGEETQYF. The CDR3 coding sequence is TGCCAAGCGGGGGAAGAGACCCAGTACTTC. The chain uses TRBV6-5 and TRBJ2-5; 8 nucleotides agree with TRBD2. CDR3 length: 10 amino acids. Germline CDR1 is MNHEY and CDR2 is SVGAGI.

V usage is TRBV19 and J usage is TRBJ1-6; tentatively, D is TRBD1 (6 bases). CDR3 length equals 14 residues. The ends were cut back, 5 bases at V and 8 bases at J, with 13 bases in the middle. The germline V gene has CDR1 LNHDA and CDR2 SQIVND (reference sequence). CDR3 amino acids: CASSLGGPDSPLHF. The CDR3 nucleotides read TGTGCCAGTAGTCTTGGGGGGCCGGATTCACCCCTCCACTTT.

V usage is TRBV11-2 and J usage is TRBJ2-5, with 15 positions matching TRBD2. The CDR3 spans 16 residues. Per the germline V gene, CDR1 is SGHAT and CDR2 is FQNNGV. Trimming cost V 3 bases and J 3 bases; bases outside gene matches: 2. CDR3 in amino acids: CASSFRTSGGEETQYF. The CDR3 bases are TGTGCCAGCAGCTTCAGGACTAGCGGGGGGGAAGAGACCCAGTACTTC. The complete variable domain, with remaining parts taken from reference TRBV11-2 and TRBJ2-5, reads EAGVAQSPRYKIIEKRQSVAFWCNPISGHATLYWYQQILGQGPKLLIQFQNNGVVDDSQLPKDRFSAERLKGVDSTLKIQPAKLEDSAVYLCASSFRTSGGEETQYFGPGTRLLVL.

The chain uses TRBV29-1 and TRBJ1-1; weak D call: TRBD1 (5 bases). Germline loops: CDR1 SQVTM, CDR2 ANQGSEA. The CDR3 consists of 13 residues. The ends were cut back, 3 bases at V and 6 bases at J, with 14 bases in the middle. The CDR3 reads CSVESRGRSEAFF. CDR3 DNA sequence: TGCAGCGTTGAGAGTCGGGGCCGATCTGAAGCTTTCTTT.

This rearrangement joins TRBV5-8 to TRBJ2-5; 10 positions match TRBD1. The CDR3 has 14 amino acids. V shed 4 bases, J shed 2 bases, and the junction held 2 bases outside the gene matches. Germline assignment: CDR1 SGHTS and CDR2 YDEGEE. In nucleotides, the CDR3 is TGTGCCAGCAGCGGGGGACAGGGGCAAGAGACCCAGTACTTC. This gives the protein CASSGGQGQETQYF.

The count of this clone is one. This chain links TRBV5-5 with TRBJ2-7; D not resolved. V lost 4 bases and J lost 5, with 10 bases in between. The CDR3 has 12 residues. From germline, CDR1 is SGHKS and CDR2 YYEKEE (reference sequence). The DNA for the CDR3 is TGTGCCAGCAGCGCCGATCGGGACGAGCAGTACTTC. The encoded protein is CASSADRDEQYF.

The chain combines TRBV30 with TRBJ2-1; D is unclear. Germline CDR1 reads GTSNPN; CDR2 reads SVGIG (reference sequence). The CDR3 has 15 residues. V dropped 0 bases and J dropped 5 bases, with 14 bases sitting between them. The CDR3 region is CAWSVLLRTDNEQFF. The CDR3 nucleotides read TGTGCCTGGAGTGTACTTCTCAGAACTGACAATGAGCAGTTCTTC.

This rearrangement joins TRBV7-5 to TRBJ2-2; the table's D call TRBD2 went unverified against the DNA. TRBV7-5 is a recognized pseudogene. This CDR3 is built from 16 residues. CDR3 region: CARSLEGRRGTGELFF. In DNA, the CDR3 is TGTGCCAGAAGCTTAGAAGGGAGGAGGGGCACCGGGGAGCTGTTTTTT.

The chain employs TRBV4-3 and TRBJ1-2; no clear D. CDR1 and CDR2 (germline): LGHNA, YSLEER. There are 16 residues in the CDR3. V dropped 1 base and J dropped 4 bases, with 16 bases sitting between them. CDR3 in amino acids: CASSQGLGDSIYGYTF. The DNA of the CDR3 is TGCGCCAGCAGCCAAGGGTTGGGTGACTCGATCTATGGCTACACCTTC.